The TCR beta chain described here comes from a study of neoadjuvant anti-PD-1 for oral cavity cancer. Broader study findings: Higher pretreatment blood Treg/Th17 ratios correlated with higher pretreatment blood and lower post-treatment tumor TCRbeta clonality.

For this clone: The antigen is not known.

The CDR3 loop spans 18 amino acids. Trimming took 0 bases from V and 4 from J; bases not matched to a gene: 10. Germline V gene data show CDR1 as SGHVS and CDR2 as FQNEAQ. The protocol was immunoSEQ multiplex PCR, while the TCRdb copy is restricted to in-frame clones and leaves out a portion. The sample has under 7,500 clones, 50% to 70% seen once. V and J are TRBV7-8 and TRBJ2-5; 11 nucleotides align to TRBD2. Source: tumor tissue, taken before nivolumab (anti-PD-1) treatment. This receptor was identified in a person aged 35 to 85 with oral cavity squamous cell carcinoma. As DNA, the CDR3 is TGTGCCAGCAGCTTAGCTCAAATCGTCACTAGCGGGAGAGAGACCCAGTACTTC. Amino acids: CASSLAQIVTSGRETQYF.